The entry that follows covers one TCR beta chain sequence. The antigen is unknown. V shed 3 bases, J shed 1 base, and the junction held 2 bases outside the gene matches. The V gene's germline CDR1 is MRHNA and CDR2 SNTAGT. The CDR3 extends over 15 amino acids. The data originate from a study of cytomegalovirus exposure and HLA in healthy donors. Study overall: In an earlier analysis, approximately 120 million unique TCR beta sequences were found from 150 million to 200 million T cells.

Primers: 60 Vbeta forward and 13 Jbeta reverse. Clones were sequenced by immunoSEQ multiplex PCR, and TCRdb holds only the in-frame ones, with some missing. The sample consists of about 130,000 clones, around two thirds of them appearing once. The study's findings and limits: In the analysis, some V segments, TRBV6-2 and TRBV6-3 included, were excluded as indistinguishable. Reportedly, cytomegalovirus status was diagnosed with high sensitivity and specificity.

The chain combines TRBV6-4 with TRBJ2-7; 11 bases are shared with TRBD2. The TCR sequence derives from a man younger than 35 in good health and CMV-seropositive. The material sequenced was PBMCs. The CDR3 loop is CASSEASGGSYEQYF. In nucleotides, the CDR3 is TGTGCCAGCAGTGAGGCTAGCGGGGGGTCCTACGAGCAGTACTTC.